This T cell receptor beta chain appears in the sequencing data of a study of cytomegalovirus exposure and HLA in healthy donors. V dropped 4 bases and J dropped 5 bases, with 12 bases sitting between them. CDR1 SEHNR and CDR2 FQNEAQ come from the germline V gene (reference sequence). CDR3 size: 14 residues. The PCR had 60 Vbeta and 13 Jbeta primers. Libraries were prepared by immunoSEQ multiplex PCR; TCRdb keeps only in-frame clonotypes and omits some of them. Among 150,000 to 180,000 clones listed, approximately 82% were seen once. This clonotype was sampled from a woman in her forties or fifties in good health and CMV-seropositive. V usage is TRBV7-9 and J usage is TRBJ1-5; D is uncertain. Specimen: PBMCs. As DNA, the CDR3 is TGTGCCAGCAGCTCCAGTTACACCGATCAGCCCCAGCATTTT. This translates into CASSSSYTDQPQHF. The full variable domain, rest sourced from reference TRBV7-9 and TRBJ1-5, is DTGVSQNPRHKITKRGQNVTFRCDPISEHNRLYWYRQTLGQGPEFLTYFQNEAQLEKSRLLSDRFSAERPKGSFSTLEIQRTEQGDSAMYLCASSSSYTDQPQHFGDGTRLSIL.